A single sample is the source of the 19 T cell receptor beta chains below, sequenced in a study of blood T cell repertoires in COVID-19 (TCRdb year 2020). Libraries were made using the immunoSEQ multiplex PCR assay. This is the immuneACCESS table as TCRdb keeps it, with only in-frame sequences that have V and J called. A part of the clones is gone; compared with another copy, unresolved V genes explain less than half, and the rest is unexplained. The sample records about 350,000 clones, about 90% of which are singletons. The ten largest account for approximately 1% of the sample. The source material was PBMCs or T cells enriched from blood (not recorded which). The source is a woman in her twenties or thirties who had recovered from COVID-19.

The genes are TRBV10-2 and TRBJ1-1; 7 positions agree with TRBD1. The CDR3 sequence is 14 residues long. CDR1 and CDR2 (germline): WSHSY, SAAADI. V shed 6 bases and J 10 bases; nucleotides not matched to a gene: 14. In nucleotides, the CDR3 is TGCGCCAGCAGGGGGACAGCCCCCCCAGAACCAGCTTTCTTT. Protein product: CASRGTAPPEPAFF.

V and J are TRBV24-1 and TRBJ1-2, with D possibly TRBD1 on 6 matching bases. Germline CDR1 KGHDR, CDR2 SFDVKD. V lost 4 bases and J 3 bases, leaving 20 bases between the germline ends. The CDR3 consists of 17 residues. The CDR3 region is CATSDGAGTRVDYGYTF. The CDR3 coding sequence is TGTGCCACCAGTGACGGGGCCGGGACAAGGGTGGACTATGGCTACACCTTC.

This clone was found a few times. The gene calls are TRBV7-6 and TRBJ2-2; no firm D call. Trimming pared 5 bases from V and 7 bases from J, leaving 11 bases between. The CDR3 has 13 residues. Germline V gene lookup returns CDR1 SGHVS and CDR2 FNYEAQ. CDR3 amino acids: CASSPQLRGELFF. The CDR3 DNA sequence: TGTGCCAGCAGCCCCCAACTCCGCGGGGAGCTGTTTTTT.

There are a few counts of this clone. The V and J genes are TRBV5-1 and TRBJ1-2, with TRBD1 identical over 11 bases. With V trimmed by 3 bases and J by 4 bases, 11 bases remained unmatched. The CDR3 is 17 amino acids. The V gene's germline CDR1 is SGHRS and CDR2 YFSETQ. The CDR3 nucleotides are TGCGCCAGCAGCTCCAGAAGGACAGGGGGCAAGATCTATGGCTACACCTTC. This translates into CASSSRRTGGKIYGYTF.

The rearrangement joins TRBV9 to TRBJ2-1; TRBD1 matches at 7 bases. Trimming cost V 0 bases and J 8 bases; bases outside gene matches: 14. The length of the CDR3 is 17 residues. The V gene's germline CDR1 is SGDLS and CDR2 YYNGEE. This chain's CDR3 is CASSVAYSNRGLYEQFF. In DNA, the CDR3 is TGTGCCAGCAGCGTAGCTTACTCGAACAGGGGATTGTATGAGCAGTTCTTC. Full variable domain (remainder filled in from reference TRBV9 and TRBJ2-1): DSGVTQTPKHLITATGQRVTLRCSPRSGDLSVYWYQQSLDQGLQFLIQYYNGEERAKGNILERFSAQQFPDLHSELNLSSLELGDSALYFCASSVAYSNRGLYEQFFGPGTRLTVL.

This chain's CDR3 is CAINRGPYEQYF. The CDR3 nucleotides are TGTGCCATCAACAGGGGGCCCTACGAGCAGTACTTC. This chain uses TRBV19 with TRBJ2-7, with 9 bases lining up with TRBD1. The germline V gene encodes CDR1 LNHDA and CDR2 SQIVND (reference sequence). The CDR3 extends over 12 amino acids. V lost 10 bases and J lost 2; bases outside the gene matches: 3.

The J gene is TRBJ1-1, the V gene TRBV19; D is ambiguous. The germline V and J ends were trimmed by 3 bases and 7 bases, with 9 bases remaining between them. The CDR3 totals 12 residues. Per the germline V gene, CDR1 is LNHDA and CDR2 is SQIVND (reference sequence). The CDR3 DNA follows: TGTGCCAGTAGTATTTTCGCGGGTGAAGCTTTCTTT. It translates to CASSIFAGEAFF.

J is TRBJ1-6 and V is TRBV20-1; D ambiguous. Between the trimmed V and J ends, which lost 3 bases and 8 bases, there was a span of 11 bases. The CDR3 loop spans 13 amino acids. The germline CDR1 and CDR2 sequences are DFQATT and SNEGSKA (reference sequence). The CDR3 spells CSASRGRDSPLHF. CDR3 in DNA: TGCAGTGCTAGTCGGGGTCGGGATTCACCCCTCCACTTT.

In its sample, this clone was seen once. J is TRBJ1-6 and V is TRBV18; maybe TRBD1 (6 bases). The germline V and J ends were trimmed by 6 bases and 8 bases, with 17 bases remaining between them. The germline V gene has CDR1 KGHSH and CDR2 LQKENI. CDR3 size: 15 residues. CDR3 bases: TGTGCCAGCTCCCTTAGACAGGCTCTCGATTCACCCCTCCACTTT. Its translation is CASSLRQALDSPLHF.

On this clone: The germline gene is not matched at one end of the junction; a read error may be the cause. The chain joins TRBV6-6 to TRBJ1-1; a possible D gene is TRBD1 (6 bases). The CDR3 sequence is 13 residues long. Germline assignment: CDR1 MNHNY and CDR2 SVGAGI (reference sequence). This CDR3 is CASKGGLNTEAFF. The CDR3 DNA sequence: TGTGCCAGCAAGGGGGGGTTGAATACTGAAGCTTTCTTT.

The chain couples TRBV5-6 to TRBJ1-2; 7 bases are a match to TRBD1. The CDR3 spans 12 residues. Germline trimming cut 4 bases from V and 8 bases from J; bases unmatched to any gene: 5. From germline, CDR1 is SGHDT and CDR2 YYEEEE. The CDR3 protein is CASSQDRFGYTF. As DNA, the CDR3 is TGTGCCAGCAGCCAGGACAGGTTCGGCTACACCTTC.

The chain combines TRBV19 with TRBJ2-1; the match to TRBD2 covers 8 bases. CDR3 length: 16 residues. CDR1 and CDR2 from the germline V gene are LNHDA and SQIVND (reference sequence). V lost 4 bases and J lost 3; bases outside the gene matches: 8. CDR3 residues: CASSTWTSQIYNEQFF. The CDR3 DNA sequence: TGTGCCAGTAGTACCTGGACTAGCCAGATCTACAATGAGCAGTTCTTC.

The chain combines TRBV6-5 with TRBJ1-2; 7 bases are a match to TRBD1. The CDR3 is 14 residues long. Germline lookup yields CDR1 MNHEY and CDR2 SVGAGI. The V and J ends lost 2 bases and 6 bases, in that order; junction bases with no gene match: 6. The CDR3 region has the DNA TGTGCCAGCAGTTACACCGTGCAGGGGGATGGCTACACCTTC. This encodes CASSYTVQGDGYTF.

This sequence joins TRBV19 and TRBJ1-2; 9 bases are a match to TRBD1. Germline values: CDR1 LNHDA, CDR2 SQIVND (reference sequence). The junction had 11 bases not matched to a gene; V was cut back by 5 bases and J by 4 bases. This CDR3 comprises 16 residues. This CDR3 reads CASSQTGTGLTYGYTF. As DNA, the CDR3 is TGTGCCAGTAGTCAAACCGGGACAGGGTTAACCTATGGCTACACCTTC.

The chain carries TRBV25-1 and TRBJ2-5, with TRBD2 matching over 8 bases. The CDR3 sequence is 15 residues long. The V segment lost 5 bases and the J segment 5 bases; nucleotides outside the gene matches: 10. The germline V gene encodes CDR1 MGHDK and CDR2 SYGVNS. The CDR3 region has the DNA TGTGCCAGCAGTCCGCCCGGGGGGGGCTGGGAGACCCAGTACTTC. Translating gives CASSPPGGGWETQYF.

CDR3 sequence reads: CASQPGGPTNSPLHF. CDR3 DNA: TGCGCCAGCCAGCCCGGGGGACCGACGAATTCACCCCTCCACTTT. The chain is built from TRBV10-2 and TRBJ1-6, with D maybe TRBD1 (5 bases). CDR1 is WSHSY and CDR2 is SAAADI in the germline V gene. CDR3 length: 15 amino acids. The germline V and J ends were trimmed by 8 bases and 7 bases, with 18 bases remaining between them.

The count of this clone is one. The chain employs TRBV7-8 and TRBJ2-7; 11 nucleotides align to TRBD1. CDR3 length: 14 residues. V was pared by 4 bases and J by 6 bases, with 5 bases of the junction left unmatched. CDR1 is SGHVS and CDR2 is FQNEAQ in the germline V gene. DNA for the CDR3: TGTGCCAGCAGCTGGGGGACAGGGGGTACCGAGCAGTACTTC. It codes for CASSWGTGGTEQYF.

As concerns this clone: A read error may account for a junction end that differs from germline. V is TRBV7-9 and J is TRBJ2-1; 12 nucleotides align to TRBD2. The CDR3 consists of 14 residues. The germline V gene encodes CDR1 SEHNR and CDR2 FQNEAQ (reference sequence). CDR3: CASSLAGGRNEQFF. DNA of the CDR3: TGTGCCAGCAGCCTAGCGGGGGGGCGCAATGAGCAGTTCTTC.

This chain links TRBV5-6 with TRBJ1-3; 7 bases are a match to TRBD1. In germline, CDR1 is SGHDT, CDR2 YYEEEE. The CDR3 has 14 amino acids. The V segment lost 3 bases and the J segment 2 bases; nucleotides outside the gene matches: 2. CDR3 loop: CASSSRGPGNTIYF. The CDR3 DNA sequence: TGTGCCAGCAGCTCGAGGGGGCCTGGAAACACCATATATTTT.